One and the same sample provided the 29 T cell receptor beta chains below, sequenced in a study of control samples from healthy donors and cancer patients. Assay used: immunoSEQ multiplex PCR; TCRdb lists only in-frame clones, some missing. The table has about 130,000 clones, over 80% seen once; the top ten hold roughly 0.54%. Sequences were obtained from PBMCs. The receptors stem from a man older than 75 with head and neck cancer.

This chain uses TRBV7-6 with TRBJ1-2; TRBD1 might be the D (6 bases). The CDR3 is 15 residues long. V gave up 5 bases and J gave up 4 bases, with 17 bases separating them. Germline V gives CDR1 SGHVS, CDR2 FNYEAQ. The CDR3 sequence: CASSPLGGRVYGYTF. CDR3 in DNA: TGTGCCAGCAGCCCACTTGGGGGCAGGGTCTATGGCTACACCTTC.

The rearrangement joins TRBV6-5 to TRBJ1-5; no clear D gene. V lost 7 bases to trimming and J lost 4 bases, with 8 bases between them. The germline gives CDR1 MNHEY, CDR2 SVGAGI. The CDR3 runs to 12 residues. This CDR3 reads CASKALNQPQHF. The DNA for the CDR3 is TGTGCCAGCAAGGCCCTTAATCAGCCCCAGCATTTT.

The chain combines TRBV6-6 with TRBJ1-5; D remains ambiguous. CDR3 length: 14 amino acids. Per the germline V gene, CDR1 is MNHNY and CDR2 is SVGAGI (reference sequence). Trimming took off 2 bases at V and 3 bases at J, with 8 bases between the two ends. Written as DNA, the CDR3 is TGTGCCAGCAGTTACACCGGAGTCAATCAGCCCCAGCATTTT. Its protein is CASSYTGVNQPQHF.

V usage is TRBV29-1 and J usage is TRBJ1-1; no clear D gene. Germline V CDR1 and CDR2: SQVTM, ANQGSEA. Trimming removed 4 bases at V and 7 bases at J, with 10 bases between. The CDR3 consists of 11 residues. For the CDR3, the DNA is TGCAGCGTTGGGGAGGGAGGTGAAGCTTTCTTT. Its translation is CSVGEGGEAFF.

The chain couples TRBV5-6 to TRBJ2-5, with D possibly matching TRBD2 (6 bases). CDR3 length: 15 amino acids. Trimming took 0 bases from V and 2 from J, leaving 11 bases between them. Germline CDR1 and CDR2: SGHDT and YYEEEE. The CDR3 is CASSLGGRWQETQYF. CDR3 sequence (DNA): TGTGCCAGCAGCTTGGGTGGGAGGTGGCAAGAGACCCAGTACTTC. Supplemented by reference TRBV5-6 and TRBJ2-5, the full variable domain reads DAGVTQSPTHLIKTRGQQVTLRCSPKSGHDTVSWYQQALGQGPQFIFQYYEEEERQRGNFPDRFSGHQFPNYSSELNVNALLLGDSALYLCASSLGGRWQETQYFGPGTRLLVL.

The chain is built from TRBV10-2 and TRBJ1-5; 7 bases map to TRBD1. This CDR3 has 15 residues. The trim removed 4 bases at V and 2 bases at J, leaving 5 bases unmatched. Germline CDR1 WSHSY, CDR2 SAAADI. Here the CDR3 reads CASSVAGGGNQPQHF. The CDR3 DNA reads as TGCGCCAGCAGTGTTGCAGGGGGAGGCAATCAGCCCCAGCATTTT.

This clone was seen just once. The J gene is TRBJ1-4, the V gene TRBV19, with D possibly matching TRBD1 (5 bases). In germline, CDR1 is LNHDA, CDR2 SQIVND (reference sequence). The CDR3 consists of 18 residues. Trimming pared 6 bases from V and 0 bases from J, leaving 20 bases between. CDR3 nucleotide sequence: TGTGCCAGTAGCCCAAGTTCGGGGGGGAGGTCAACTAATGAAAAACTGTTTTTT. This codes for CASSPSSGGRSTNEKLFF.

The chain links TRBV11-2 to TRBJ1-1, with TRBD1 matching 9 bases. Germline values: CDR1 SGHAT, CDR2 FQNNGV. V shed 3 bases, J shed 0 bases, and the junction held 8 bases outside the gene matches. This CDR3 is built from 17 residues. The CDR3 region has the DNA TGTGCCAGCAGCTTCCCGTACAGGGGGCGATTGAACACTGAAGCTTTCTTT. It yields the protein CASSFPYRGRLNTEAFF.

Worth noting for this clone: A read error may produce the germline difference seen at one junction end. The CDR3 DNA follows: TGTGCCAGCAGCTTGACTAGCGGGGGTTACAGTGAGCAGTTCTTC. Its translation: CASSLTSGGYSEQFF. V and J are TRBV5-6 and TRBJ2-1; 11 nucleotides align to TRBD2. This CDR3 is built from 15 residues. CDR1 and CDR2 from the germline V gene are SGHDT and YYEEEE.

The rearrangement uses TRBV2 and TRBJ2-4, with D possibly matching TRBD2 (6 bases). Germline V CDR1 and CDR2: SNHLY, FYNNEI. Deletions cut 3 bases from V and 6 bases from J, with 9 bases between. The CDR3 totals 13 residues. Here the CDR3 reads CASSEEGGNIQYF. CDR3 in DNA: TGTGCCAGCAGTGAGGAGGGTGGAAACATTCAGTACTTC.

In this sample, this clone turned up once. The genes are TRBV6-5 and TRBJ1-5; D ambiguous. Trimming took off 5 bases at V and 8 bases at J, with 13 bases between the two ends. The CDR3 consists of 13 residues. Per germline, CDR1 MNHEY and CDR2 SVGAGI. In DNA form, the CDR3 reads TGTGCCAGCAGTCAGTCTTTGGGGAAGCCCCAGCATTTT. It codes for CASSQSLGKPQHF.

The V gene is TRBV5-1, the J gene TRBJ1-1; D not resolved. Trimming took 5 bases from V and 5 from J, leaving 7 bases between them. Germline-derived CDR1 and CDR2 are SGHRS and YFSETQ. The CDR3 has 11 amino acids. The CDR3 here is CASRVETEAFF. The CDR3 region has the DNA TGCGCCAGCAGGGTGGAGACTGAAGCTTTCTTT.

The chain combines TRBV24-1 with TRBJ2-7; 14 nucleotides match TRBD2. The CDR3 contains 16 residues. Germline CDR1 and CDR2: KGHDR and SFDVKD. V shed 5 bases, J shed 4 bases, and the junction held 6 bases outside the gene matches. In DNA form, the CDR3 reads TGTGCCACCAGTGCTACGACTAGCGGGGGGGATTACGAGCAGTACTTC. It specifies CATSATTSGGDYEQYF.

There are a few counts of this clone. The chain joins TRBV7-2 to TRBJ2-1; D is possibly TRBD2 (6 bases). The length of the CDR3 is 18 residues. V lost 3 bases to trimming and J lost 5 bases, with 23 bases between them. The V gene's germline CDR1 is SGHTA and CDR2 FQGNSA. Here the CDR3 DNA reads TGTGCCAGCAGCTTTCAGTACAGAGCGGGCAGTTCAAACAATGAGCAGTTCTTC. Amino acid sequence: CASSFQYRAGSSNNEQFF.

The chain employs TRBV25-1 and TRBJ2-5; D might be TRBD1 (6 bases). Trimming left V 4 bases short and J 0 bases short, with 18 bases between. The CDR3 is 17 residues long. The germline gives CDR1 MGHDK, CDR2 SYGVNS. CDR3 DNA: TGTGCCAGCAGTGTATCCCCGGTCACAGGGTACCAAGAGACCCAGTACTTC. Its translation is CASSVSPVTGYQETQYF.

The chain combines TRBV10-3 with TRBJ2-2; no clear D gene. The CDR3 has 12 amino acids. The V gene lost 4 bases and the J gene lost 5 bases, with 5 bases spanning the gap. The V gene's germline CDR1 is ENHRY and CDR2 SYGVKD. The CDR3 reads CAISGVTGELFF. Written as DNA, the CDR3 is TGTGCCATCAGTGGAGTAACCGGGGAGCTGTTTTTT.

The CDR3 region is CATGTSLVSPFF. The CDR3 region has the DNA TGTGCCACAGGGACTAGCCTAGTGTCTCCGTTCTTC. The chain joins TRBV11-2 to TRBJ2-1; 9 bases line up with TRBD2. The CDR3 consists of 12 residues. Germline CDR1 and CDR2: SGHAT and FQNNGV. J lost 15 bases, V lost 10 bases, and 13 bases had no gene match.

The chain couples TRBV18 to TRBJ1-5; D not resolved. The germline V gene encodes CDR1 KGHSH and CDR2 LQKENI. The ends were cut back, 2 bases at V and 0 bases at J, with 11 bases in the middle. The length of the CDR3 is 16 residues. CDR3 in DNA: TGTGCCAGCTCACCAGGCAGGATCTATAGCAATCAGCCCCAGCATTTT. Translated: CASSPGRIYSNQPQHF.

The rearrangement links TRBV19 to TRBJ2-7; D possibly corresponds to TRBD2 (6 bases). From germline, CDR1 is LNHDA and CDR2 SQIVND (reference sequence). The CDR3 sequence is 14 residues long. V dropped 3 bases and J dropped 6 bases, with 15 bases sitting between them. CDR3 in DNA: TGTGCCAGTAGTATTCGGGCAGGGAGGAGCGAGCAGTACTTC. Its protein is CASSIRAGRSEQYF.

V and J are TRBV6-2 or TRBV6-3 and TRBJ2-7, with 9 bases identical to TRBD2. Germline V lookup: CDR1 MNHEY, CDR2 SVGEGT. The CDR3 runs 15 residues. Germline trimming cut 5 bases from V and 5 bases from J; bases unmatched to any gene: 10. Here the CDR3 reads CASSPRGRASHEQYF. Written as DNA, the CDR3 is TGTGCCAGCAGTCCCCGCGGGAGGGCATCCCACGAGCAGTACTTC.

The V gene is TRBV30, the J gene TRBJ1-5; TRBD1 matches at 8 bases. CDR1 is GTSNPN, CDR2 SVGIG, per germline (reference sequence). Losses at the gene ends were 4 bases for V and 4 bases for J; bases not matched to a gene: 12. The CDR3 spans 16 residues. The CDR3 region is CAWTPGGRQGNQPQHF. DNA for the CDR3: TGTGCCTGGACTCCTGGAGGTAGACAGGGGAATCAGCCCCAGCATTTT.

This clone appeared once. V and J are TRBV30 and TRBJ1-5; D is unclear. Per germline, CDR1 GTSNPN and CDR2 SVGIG (reference sequence). The CDR3 has 14 amino acids. Trimming shortened V by 2 bases and J by 7 bases, and 15 bases separated the two germline ends. CDR3 sequence reads: CAWSFGPGGQPQHF. CDR3 DNA: TGTGCCTGGAGTTTCGGTCCCGGAGGGCAGCCCCAGCATTTT.

The rearrangement joins TRBV6-6 to TRBJ2-5; possible D gene TRBD2, 6 bases. CDR1 MNHNY and CDR2 SVGAGI come from the germline V gene (reference sequence). The V gene lost 7 bases and the J gene lost 5 bases, with 17 bases spanning the gap. This CDR3 region has 14 residues. The CDR3 loop reads CASTLTSAGETQYF. The DNA for the CDR3 is TGTGCCAGCACCCTAACGAGTGCGGGGGAGACCCAGTACTTC.

The chain uses TRBV18 and TRBJ1-2, with D maybe TRBD1 (5 bases). Trimming left V 6 bases short and J 8 bases short, with 22 bases between. The CDR3 has 15 residues. Looked up from germline, CDR1 is KGHSH and CDR2 is LQKENI. Here the CDR3 DNA reads TGTGCCAGCTCTTCTTTACCGGACACCGACAACGGCTACACCTTC. It specifies CASSSLPDTDNGYTF.

The CDR3 DNA sequence: TGTGCCAGCAGCTTGGGACAGGGGGCGCGAAGCTACACCTTC. This encodes CASSLGQGARSYTF. The rearrangement uses TRBV5-5 and TRBJ1-2; 10 nucleotides agree with TRBD1. Unmatched junction bases numbered 5, after V lost 0 bases and J lost 9 bases. Germline loops: CDR1 SGHKS, CDR2 YYEKEE (reference sequence). The CDR3 covers 14 residues.

The chain has TRBV4-3 and TRBJ2-2, with D maybe TRBD1 (6 bases). The CDR3 covers 16 residues. The germline V gene encodes CDR1 LGHNA and CDR2 YSLEER. Trimming took 2 bases from V and 7 from J, leaving 17 bases between them. Here the CDR3 reads CASSQPPRRGGGELFF. CDR3 nucleotide sequence: TGCGCCAGCAGCCAACCGCCACGACGAGGGGGCGGGGAGCTGTTTTTT.

This clone was found once. The CDR3 bases are TGTGCCAGCAGCCAGTGGCGTCTAGCTCCTTATCACTACGAGCAGTACTTC. Translation: CASSQWRLAPYHYEQYF. V is TRBV3-1 (or the pseudogene TRBV3-2) and J is TRBJ2-7; TRBD2 is a possible D gene (5 bases). Germline V gene data show CDR1 as LGHDT and CDR2 as YNNKEL (reference sequence). This CDR3 contains 17 residues. Between the trimmed V and J ends, which lost 3 bases and 3 bases, there was a span of 21 bases.

The chain joins TRBV7-9 to TRBJ1-2; D unresolved. CDR3 length equals 13 residues. Germline V CDR1 and CDR2: SEHNR, FQNEAQ (reference sequence). The germline V and J ends were trimmed by 5 bases and 2 bases, with 9 bases remaining between them. Written as DNA, the CDR3 is TGTGCCAGCAGCCCCTTTCAGAACTATGGCTACACCTTC. It is translated as CASSPFQNYGYTF.

V gene TRBV5-1 combines with J gene TRBJ2-2, with 9 bases aligning to TRBD1. The junction had 5 bases not matched to a gene; V was cut back by 4 bases and J by 1 base. Germline CDR1 reads SGHRS; CDR2 reads YFSETQ. The CDR3 sequence is 16 residues long. CDR3 bases: TGCGCCAGCAGCCCGGCGGGACAGGGGAACACCGGGGAGCTGTTTTTT. It codes for CASSPAGQGNTGELFF.